One sample yielded the 4 T cell receptor beta chains listed below, sequenced in a study of beta chain features in type 1 diabetes. Every bit of the isolated RNA underwent reverse transcription, so sequencing read expressed TCRB transcripts. Data came from immunoSEQ multiplex PCR; TCRdb stores just in-frame clones and leaves some out. The sample shows under 200,000 clones, just over 8% of them seen only once. These receptors have no identified antigens. Study-wide results and limits: Within each of all four CD4+ subsets, Type 1 diabetes patients had TCRB CDR3s that were moderately but significantly shorter.

What was sequenced was central memory CD4+ T cells from blood. Source of these receptors: a young woman with type 1 diabetes.

This clone occurred many times. The V and J genes are TRBV29-1 and TRBJ2-1; 10 bases map to TRBD2. CDR1 and CDR2 (germline): SQVTM, ANQGSEA. Unmatched junction bases numbered 4, after V lost 8 bases and J lost 6 bases. This CDR3 spans 12 amino acids. This CDR3 reads CSIRTSGNEQFF. DNA for the CDR3: TGCAGCATCCGGACTAGCGGCAATGAGCAGTTCTTC.

This clone was found a few times. The chain combines TRBV30 with TRBJ2-5; 7 bases are shared with TRBD2. The CDR3 is 13 amino acids. Germline V gives CDR1 GTSNPN, CDR2 SVGIG (reference sequence). V was pared by 0 bases and J by 5 bases, with 3 bases of the junction left unmatched. Written as DNA, the CDR3 is TGTGCCTGGAGTGTCGGCGGGAGTGAGACCCAGTACTTC. Protein product: CAWSVGGSETQYF.

There are a few counts of this clone. The chain recombines TRBV7-3 with TRBJ2-2; tentatively, D is TRBD1 (5 bases). This CDR3 is 14 amino acids long. Trimming removed 4 bases at V and 2 bases at J, with 8 bases between. Germline CDR1 reads SGHTA; CDR2 reads FQGTGA. The CDR3 DNA sequence: TGTGCCAGCAGCTCTCAGGGAAACACCGGGGAGCTGTTTTTT. This sequence encodes CASSSQGNTGELFF.

This sequence joins TRBV10-3 and TRBJ1-1; 7 bases fit TRBD1. Unmatched junction bases numbered 6, after V lost 10 bases and J lost 7 bases. CDR3 length equals 11 residues. Germline V gene lookup returns CDR1 ENHRY and CDR2 SYGVKD. The CDR3 loop reads CASRRQGEAFF. CDR3 in DNA: TGTGCCAGCAGGAGACAGGGTGAAGCTTTCTTT.